This entry lists 16 T cell receptor beta chains sequenced from one sample in a study of OX40 agonist ivuxolimab in advanced cancers. Generated by immunoSEQ multiplex PCR, the TCRdb table keeps only in-frame clones and is missing some. Here the sample spans approximately 52,000 clones, roughly 84% being singletons. Sample: CD4+ or CD8+ T cells sorted from blood, taken in a trial of the OX40 agonist ivuxolimab. These receptors were obtained from an adult with an advanced solid tumor such as melanoma, head and neck, liver or kidney cancer.

The chain's CDR3 is CATSEVRRGLANTGELFF. The CDR3 nucleotides are TGTGCCACGTCAGAAGTCCGGAGGGGACTAGCGAACACCGGGGAGCTGTTTTTT. This chain connects TRBV7-8 to TRBJ2-2, with 8 nucleotides matching TRBD2. V shed 10 bases, J shed 0 bases, and the junction held 16 bases outside the gene matches. The CDR3 covers 18 residues. Germline assignment: CDR1 SGHVS and CDR2 FQNEAQ.

This clone has just a few counts. V and J are TRBV25-1 and TRBJ1-1; tentatively, D is TRBD1 (6 bases). The CDR3 extends over 15 amino acids. V was trimmed by 3 bases and J by 0 bases, leaving 11 bases between them. Germline V gene sequence: CDR1 MGHDK, CDR2 SYGVNS. CDR3 nucleotides: TGTGCCAGCAGTGACCTCGGACAGCTGAACACTGAAGCTTTCTTT. Protein product: CASSDLGQLNTEAFF.

The V gene is TRBV14, the J gene TRBJ1-6; D perhaps matches TRBD1 (6 bases). Trimming pared 1 base from V and 10 bases from J, leaving 17 bases between. Germline CDR1 is SGHDN and CDR2 is FVKESK. The CDR3 loop spans 16 amino acids. The CDR3 protein is CASSQVGRGVGSPLHF. The CDR3 DNA follows: TGTGCCAGCAGCCAAGTTGGCAGGGGCGTAGGATCACCCCTCCACTTT.

The gene calls are TRBV7-9 and TRBJ2-1; D not resolved. This CDR3 is 15 amino acids long. V gave up 6 bases and J gave up 4 bases, with 16 bases separating them. Germline CDR1 is SEHNR and CDR2 is FQNEAQ (reference sequence). CDR3 residues: CASSDGPEVYNEQFF. The CDR3 nucleotides are TGTGCCAGCAGTGACGGACCGGAAGTATACAATGAGCAGTTCTTC.

The V gene is TRBV5-1, the J gene TRBJ1-2; D is possibly TRBD1 (5 bases). The ends were cut back, 1 base at V and 1 base at J, with 8 bases in the middle. The germline V gene encodes CDR1 SGHRS and CDR2 YFSETQ. This CDR3 contains 14 residues. CDR3 nucleotides: TGCGCCAGCAGCTTGAGCGGGGGTAACTATGGCTACACCTTC. Protein sequence: CASSLSGGNYGYTF.

The V gene is TRBV10-3, the J gene TRBJ2-5, with D perhaps matching TRBD2 (5 bases). The CDR3 length is 13 residues. Trimming cost V 4 bases and J 3 bases, with 9 bases left between them. Germline CDR1 and CDR2: ENHRY and SYGVKD. The CDR3 sequence is CAISVREEETQYF. The CDR3 coding sequence is TGTGCCATCAGTGTCCGGGAAGAAGAGACCCAGTACTTC.

The V gene is TRBV19, the J gene TRBJ2-3, with 14 bases identical to TRBD2. The ends lost 4 bases at V and 3 bases at J; junction bases unmatched: 9. The CDR3 is 18 amino acids. The germline V gene has CDR1 LNHDA and CDR2 SQIVND (reference sequence). For the CDR3, the DNA is TGTGCCAGTAGTAATCCCGGGACTAGCGGGAGCTTGACAGATACGCAGTATTTT. Protein: CASSNPGTSGSLTDTQYF.

This chain joins TRBV6-1 and TRBJ2-1, with a weak D call TRBD2 (5 bases). Deletions cut 1 base from V and 7 bases from J, with 14 bases between. Germline values: CDR1 MNHNS, CDR2 SASEGT. CDR3 size: 15 residues. The CDR3 nucleotides are TGTGCCAGCAGTGAAGGAGGGCTAAACCGGAATGAGCAGTTCTTC. This sequence encodes CASSEGGLNRNEQFF.

V is TRBV9 and J is TRBJ2-5; 8 nucleotides match TRBD1. The CDR3 spans 15 residues. Germline-derived CDR1 and CDR2 are SGDLS and YYNGEE. J gave up 1 base and V 3 bases, and 5 bases lay outside the gene matches. CDR3 sequence reads: CASSAVGTGQETQYF. CDR3 nucleotides: TGTGCCAGCAGCGCCGTTGGGACAGGCCAAGAGACCCAGTACTTC.

V and J are TRBV2 and TRBJ2-5; 11 bases match TRBD2. V shed 2 bases, J shed 5 bases, and the junction held 7 bases outside the gene matches. CDR3 size: 16 residues. Looked up from germline, CDR1 is SNHLY and CDR2 is FYNNEI. The CDR3 region has the DNA TGTGCCAGCAGTGAATCCCTAGCGGGAGGCAGGGAGACCCAGTACTTC. Amino acids: CASSESLAGGRETQYF.

The rearrangement joins TRBV29-1 to TRBJ2-7; D is perhaps TRBD2 (6 bases). V was trimmed by 7 bases and J by 5 bases, leaving 15 bases between them. Germline V gives CDR1 SQVTM, CDR2 ANQGSEA. CDR3 length: 12 amino acids. CDR3 in DNA: TGCAGCGCCCTGGGGAGGTTCAACGAGCAGTACTTC. This encodes CSALGRFNEQYF.

This clone was observed a few times. This rearrangement joins TRBV7-9 to TRBJ2-5, with D possibly TRBD2 on 5 matching bases. The CDR3 consists of 15 residues. From germline, CDR1 is SEHNR and CDR2 FQNEAQ (reference sequence). Trimming took 5 bases from V and 7 from J, leaving 20 bases between them. The CDR3 protein is CASSPQGSLPGTQYF. DNA for the CDR3: TGTGCCAGCAGCCCCCAAGGGAGTCTGCCGGGGACCCAGTACTTC.

The chain couples TRBV10-3 to TRBJ2-3, with a tentative D call TRBD2 (6 bases). This CDR3 region has 14 residues. Trimming stripped 4 bases from V and 4 bases from J, with 12 bases between. Germline CDR1 reads ENHRY; CDR2 reads SYGVKD. The CDR3 region is CAISGGAGADTQYF. CDR3 sequence (DNA): TGTGCCATCAGTGGCGGGGCAGGCGCAGATACGCAGTATTTT.

This clone was detected only a few times. This chain joins TRBV19 and TRBJ2-2; the D is unclear. Germline assignment: CDR1 LNHDA and CDR2 SQIVND (reference sequence). This CDR3 comprises 14 residues. Deletions cut 7 bases from V and 1 base from J, with 10 bases between. DNA of the CDR3: TGTGCCAGTAATTCCGGGCGGAACACCGGGGAGCTGTTTTTT. This codes for CASNSGRNTGELFF.

The chain recombines TRBV5-1 with TRBJ1-2; TRBD1 matches at 8 bases. The CDR3 is made up of 13 amino acids. Germline V CDR1 and CDR2: SGHRS, YFSETQ. The trim removed 4 bases at V and 4 bases at J, leaving 3 bases unmatched. CDR3 DNA sequence: TGCGCCAGCAGCCCCGGGACAGGCTATGGCTACACCTTC. This sequence encodes CASSPGTGYGYTF. Based on the CDR3 plus reference TRBV5-1 and TRBJ1-2, the full variable domain is KAGVTQTPRYLIKTRGQQVTLSCSPISGHRSVSWYQQTPGQGLQFLFEYFSETQRNKGNFPGRFSGRQFSNSRSEMNVSTLELGDSALYLCASSPGTGYGYTFGSGTRLTVV.

The chain employs TRBV28 and TRBJ1-5; 8 bases fit TRBD1. Germline values: CDR1 MDHEN, CDR2 SYDVKM. The CDR3 has 15 amino acids. V lost 3 bases to trimming and J lost 1 base; unmatched junction nucleotides: 2. The DNA of the CDR3 is TGTGCCAGCAGTTTGGACAGGGCAAGCAATCAGCCCCAGCATTTT. Residues: CASSLDRASNQPQHF.